The rows below give T cell receptor beta chains drawn from one sample of a study of T-cell reconstitution after alpha-beta-depleted transplantation in children. A single record per CDR3 protein comes from TCRdb applying MiXCR to the PCR reads. The sample holds approximately 230,000 distinct CDR3 sequences; 20% to 30% are singletons and the top ten take 4.5% to 5.5%. The source was PBMCs, mostly from graft donor cells, collected 360 days after TCRalphabeta/CD19-depleted stem cell transplant. The receptors were gathered from a female patient aged 2-9 years who had a stem cell transplant for congenital amegakaryocytic thrombocytopenia, so the T cells may come from the graft donor. CDR3s include the opening cysteine and the closing phenylalanine or tryptophan. The D gene is left open where the match is weak. Size is stated for part of the rows, as once, few or many counts, or as a class when the clone is expanded.

many . TRBJ2-1 15 TRBV5-1 TGTGCCAGCAGCTTAGGACAGAGCTCCTACAATGAGCAGTTCTTC CASSLGQSSYNEQFF
. . TRBJ2-7 17 TRBV6-5 TGTGCCAGCAGTTACGAGTTTTCGGCAGCTTCTTCCTACGAGCAGTACTTC CASSYEFSAASSYEQYF
. . TRBJ2-2 12 TRBV20-1 TGCAGTGCTAGAAGACTTTTCGGGGAGCTGTTTTTT CSARRLFGELFF
many . TRBJ1-1 13 TRBV12-3/TRBV12-4 TGTGCCAGCAGCAATGGGCTGGGCACTGAAGCTTTCTTT CASSNGLGTEAFF
. TRBD1 TRBJ1-5 15 TRBV7-2 TGTGCCAACAGCCCGGACAGGGGATTTATTCAGCCCCAGCATTTT CANSPDRGFIQPQHF
few . TRBJ2-7 14 TRBV3-1 TGTGCCAGCAGCCAAGAGACTCCTCAGGGTCTAAGGTACTTC CASSQETPQGLRYF
. . TRBJ1-1 18 TRBV18 TGTGCCAGCTCACCGACCGTCGGGGTAGGGTTAATGAACACTGAAGCTTTCTTT CASSPTVGVGLMNTEAFF
. TRBD2 TRBJ2-2 16 TRBV4-1 TGCGCCAGCAGCCCCCTAGCGGGGCGGAACACCGGGGAGCTGTTTTTT CASSPLAGRNTGELFF
. TRBD1 TRBJ2-3 19 TRBV2 TGTGCCAGCAGTTTAGGACCGGGACAGGGATACCCTAGCACAGATACGCAGTATTTT CASSLGPGQGYPSTDTQYF
. TRBD2 TRBJ2-3 15 TRBV6-1 TGTGCCAGCAGTGTTGGCGGGGGGGACACAGATACGCAGTATTTT CASSVGGGDTDTQYF
. TRBD2 TRBJ2-1 19 TRBV24-1 TGTGCCACCAGTGATCCACCGGGACTAGCGGGAGCCCAGTACAATGAGCAGTTCTTC CATSDPPGLAGAQYNEQFF
few TRBD2 TRBJ2-1 15 TRBV27 TGTGCCAGCAGGGGTAGCGGGATTCGGGGGAATGAGCAGTTCTTC CASRGSGIRGNEQFF
many . TRBJ2-1 14 TRBV7-9 TGTGCCAGCAGCTTAAGGCGGAACAACAATGAGCAGTTCTTC CASSLRRNNNEQFF
. TRBD2 TRBJ2-3 19 TRBV15 TGTGCCACCAGCAGAGATGCTAGCGGGGGGGCATCAAGCACAGATACGCAGTATTTT CATSRDASGGASSTDTQYF
few . TRBJ1-3 14 TRBV28 TGTGCCAGCAGTCGCGGCCGGGATGGAAACACCATATATTTT CASSRGRDGNTIYF
many TRBD1 TRBJ2-5 12 TRBV10-3 TGTGCCACCCGGGACAGCCAAGAGACCCAGTACTTC CATRDSQETQYF
few TRBD2 TRBJ2-1 16 TRBV4-2 TGTGCCAGCAGCCCACAGACTAGCGGGGGTTACAATGAGCAGTTCTTC CASSPQTSGGYNEQFF
few . TRBJ1-1 14 TRBV3-1 TGTGCCAGCAGCCATAAGAGGGCGGTCACTGAAGCTTTCTTT CASSHKRAVTEAFF
few TRBD2 TRBJ2-1 15 TRBV5-1 TGCGCCAGCAGCTTGGACCCGACTAGCGGGAGTTGGCAGTTCTTC CASSLDPTSGSWQFF